The rows below give T cell receptor beta chains drawn from one sample of a study of CD4 and CD8 cells across lung adenocarcinoma regions. MiXCR was run by TCRdb on the PCR reads, yielding one entry per CDR3 protein. The table shows under 2,500 distinct CDR3 sequences, with approximately 47% occurring only once. Sample: CD4+ T cells from the center of a lung tumor. All receptors derive from a female donor with lung adenocarcinoma. The CD4 and CD8 labels of this study may be unreliable. Each CDR3 is given with its conserved first and last residue. The order of the fields is J gene, CDR3 length, clone size, D gene, V gene, CDR3 DNA, CDR3 protein. D genes are given only for firm matches. Clone size, where shown, is once, few, many, or a class for clones that have expanded.

TRBJ2-2	17	NA	TRBD2	TRBV10-3	TGTGCCACCCCTGTGACTAGCCGGGCGGCCGTCACCGAGGCGCTGTATTTT	CATPVTSRAAVTEALYF
TRBJ2-7	17	hyperexpanded	NA	TRBV27	TGTGCCAGCAGTTTATTAAAAGGAGGGAGCCACTTGGGAGAGCAGTACTTC	CASSLLKGGSHLGEQYF
TRBJ2-1	16	once	TRBD2	TRBV6-1	TGTGCCAGCAGACCAGGACTAGCGGACTCCTACAATGAGCAGTTCTTC	CASRPGLADSYNEQFF
TRBJ2-7	16	NA	TRBD1	TRBV6-1	TGTGCCAGCAGCTTTGGCCCGGGACAGAGTTTTTACGAGCAGTACTTC	CASSFGPGQSFYEQYF
TRBJ2-1	16	NA	TRBD2	TRBV6-1	TGTGCCAGCAGCCGGAAAAGCGGGAGCTCCTACAATGAGCAGTTCTTC	CASSRKSGSSYNEQFF
TRBJ2-2	15	NA	TRBD1	TRBV6-1	TGTGCCAGCAGTCGCACAGGGGGCGAGGTCGGGGAGCTGTTTTTT	CASSRTGGEVGELFF
TRBJ1-5	13	few	NA	TRBV6-1	TGTGCCAGCAGTGAAGCTCGTGGTCAGCCCCAGCATTTT	CASSEARGQPQHF
TRBJ2-1	13	large	NA	TRBV6-5	TGTGCCAGCCGGGACCCGGGGACCAATGAGCAGTTCTTC	CASRDPGTNEQFF
TRBJ2-3	18	NA	TRBD1	TRBV11-2	TGTGCCAGCAGCTTAGGCCCGACAGGGAAGAAGGGCACAGATACGCAGTATTTT	CASSLGPTGKKGTDTQYF
TRBJ1-6	15	NA	NA	TRBV6-5	TGTGCCAGCAGTTATATAGGCTCCTATAATTCACCCCTCCACTTT	CASSYIGSYNSPLHF
TRBJ2-4	15	hyperexpanded	NA	TRBV27	TGTGCCAGCACCAACCTCGGCGGGGAAGGAAACATTCAGTACTTC	CASTNLGGEGNIQYF
TRBJ2-1	13	medium-sized	TRBD2	TRBV6-1	TGTGCCACCAGGGTAGCGGGAGACAATGAGCAGTTCTTC	CATRVAGDNEQFF
TRBJ2-3	12	large	NA	TRBV6-1	TGTGCCAGCAGTGAAGTTGTAGATACGCAGTATTTT	CASSEVVDTQYF
TRBJ2-1	14	NA	NA	TRBV6-5	TGTGCCAGCAGTTATGGTCCGGGGTTCGGTGAGCAGTTCTTC	CASSYGPGFGEQFF
TRBJ1-3	16	NA	NA	TRBV6-5	TGTGCCAGCAGTTACTCGGTTTTCTTCGCTGGAAACACCATATATTTT	CASSYSVFFAGNTIYF
TRBJ2-3	13	NA	NA	TRBV6-5	TGTGCCAGCAGATTACCCAGCACAGATACGCAGTATTTT	CASRLPSTDTQYF
TRBJ2-1	12	NA	TRBD2	TRBV27	TGTGCCAGCAGTAAACTAGCGGGGGAGCAGTTCTTC	CASSKLAGEQFF
TRBJ2-5	16	few	TRBD1	TRBV4-1	TGCGCCAGCAGCCAACCCCGGACAGGGCAGCAAGAGACCCAGTACTTC	CASSQPRTGQQETQYF
TRBJ2-3	16	NA	TRBD2	TRBV5-5	TGTGCCAGCAGCTTAAAGCGGGGCCCTAGCACAGATACGCAGTATTTT	CASSLKRGPSTDTQYF
TRBJ2-3	15	NA	NA	TRBV6-1	TGTGCCAGCAGTGTGACTAGGGGAAGCACAGATACGCAGTATTTT	CASSVTRGSTDTQYF
TRBJ2-7	16	NA	TRBD2	TRBV7-2	TGTGCCAGCAGCCGTAGCGGGAGAAGGTCCTACAATGAGCAGTACTTC	CASSRSGRRSYNEQYF
TRBJ2-5	17	NA	NA	TRBV3-1	TGTGCCAGCAGCCAAGGTTTCTCCGGGGCCAACGCCGGGACCCAGTACTTC	CASSQGFSGANAGTQYF
TRBJ2-3	13	NA	TRBD2	TRBV27	TGTGCCAGCACCCCGACTAGCTCAGATACGCAGTATTTT	CASTPTSSDTQYF
TRBJ1-1	15	NA	NA	TRBV9	TGTGCCAGCAGCGTAGTGGCAGGTTCGAACACTGAAGCTTTCTTT	CASSVVAGSNTEAFF
TRBJ2-1	14	few	NA	TRBV4-1	TGCGCCAGCAGCCACGGGACATATTACAATGAGCAGTTCTTC	CASSHGTYYNEQFF
TRBJ2-3	13	NA	NA	TRBV11-2	TGTGCCAGCAGCTTGGCAGGGGCAGATACGCAGTATTTT	CASSLAGADTQYF
TRBJ2-7	15	NA	NA	TRBV6-1	TGTGCCAGCAGTGAAGGCGGGCAGGAATACTACGAGCAGTACTTC	CASSEGGQEYYEQYF
TRBJ2-5	15	NA	TRBD1	TRBV6-1	TGTGCCAGCAGTCTTCAGGGGGCGTACACTGAGACCCAGTACTTC	CASSLQGAYTETQYF
TRBJ2-3	14	large	NA	TRBV6-1	TGTGCCAGCAGTGAAGATCCGAGGGCCCGATCGCAGTATTTT	CASSEDPRARSQYF
TRBJ2-2	14	medium-sized	NA	TRBV10-1	TGCGCCATCCGGACTATCGCGAACACCGGGGAGCTGTTTTTT	CAIRTIANTGELFF
TRBJ2-7	14	NA	NA	TRBV6-1	TGTGCCAGCAGTAGTACAGGGCCCTACTACGAGCAGTACTTC	CASSSTGPYYEQYF
TRBJ2-1	15	few	NA	TRBV6-4	TGTGCCAGCAGTGAATCGGCAGGGGACCACAATGAGCAGTTCTTC	CASSESAGDHNEQFF
TRBJ2-7	15	once	NA	TRBV6-5	TGTGCCAGCAAGTTCTGGCGCCATCCCACCTACGAGCAGTACTTC	CASKFWRHPTYEQYF
TRBJ2-1	14	few	TRBD2	TRBV6-1	TGTGCCAGCACTGAAGCGGGAGGGCCCCGGGAGCAGTTCTTC	CASTEAGGPREQFF